The rows below give T cell receptor beta chains drawn from one sample of a study of T cells after yellow fever vaccination. TCRdb re-called the 5' RACE reads with MiXCR, one entry per CDR3 protein. Of hundreds of thousands of distinct CDR3 sequences in the sample, around 12% were seen once. This specimen consisted of CD4+ T cells sorted from PBMCs, obtained 15 days after the yellow fever booster vaccination. All receptors come from a young man who received the YFV17D yellow fever vaccine. Both conserved end residues are part of each CDR3. The size field is filled for only some rows; it gives once, few, many or a size class.

clone size	V gene	J gene	CDR3 protein
few	TRBV5-1	TRBJ2-2	CASSLDPLGANTGELFF
NA	TRBV5-6	TRBJ2-5	CASSLAGQGATETQYF
NA	TRBV7-3	TRBJ1-2	CASSLRAQPGDGYTF
NA	TRBV5-4	TRBJ2-5	CASRRTSGGEETQYF
few	TRBV5-1	TRBJ1-2	CASSLAGVHGYTF
few	TRBV5-1	TRBJ1-4	CASSPGQFNEKLFF
NA	TRBV5-8	TRBJ1-6	CASSARTGRETPLHF
few	TRBV7-2	TRBJ2-2	CASSHGQITGELFF
NA	TRBV29-1	TRBJ1-1	CSVKRGDSMNTEAFF
NA	TRBV5-1	TRBJ1-1	CASSLAPGGNRRAEAFF
NA	TRBV2	TRBJ1-6	CASRAPGGRSYNSPLHF
NA	TRBV2	TRBJ1-1	CASSSTGGAFF
few	TRBV15	TRBJ2-7	CATSSDVGGGYEQYF
many	TRBV12-3/TRBV12-4	TRBJ2-1	CASSLGQGKFF
few	TRBV9	TRBJ2-3	CASSVARADTQYF
NA	TRBV28	TRBJ1-2	CASSSGQGVYGYTF
NA	TRBV5-1	TRBJ1-2	CASTISSRYGYTF
many	TRBV12-3/TRBV12-4	TRBJ2-5	CASSFGRGGETQYF
NA	TRBV5-1	TRBJ2-1	CASSLLPSGDNEQFF
few	TRBV5-1	TRBJ2-3	CASSSGRGAGTDTQYF
few	TRBV4-3	TRBJ1-2	CASSQGHGVFYGYTF
few	TRBV4-1	TRBJ1-5	CASSQVGRRDSNQPQHF
NA	TRBV18	TRBJ1-2	CASSVESSYGYTF
many	TRBV9	TRBJ1-3	CASSVLEGYGNTIYF
NA	TRBV20-1	TRBJ2-3	CSARISGGWADTQYF
few	TRBV12-3/TRBV12-4	TRBJ1-5	CASSQQVNQPQHF
NA	TRBV5-1	TRBJ1-5	CASSLAATYLLGPQHF
NA	TRBV5-1	TRBJ2-3	CASSWDVTTTDTQYF
few	TRBV10-1	TRBJ2-7	CASSEIQGRPYEQYF
NA	TRBV6-5	TRBJ2-4	CASSSWDRGNIQYF
few	TRBV29-1	TRBJ1-5	CSVAGGRGSNQPQHF
NA	TRBV20-1	TRBJ2-3	CSGVERGDTQYF
few	TRBV7-8	TRBJ1-6	CASSLMGRGDSPLHF
few	TRBV7-2	TRBJ2-1	CASSTTTGGNEQFF
NA	TRBV15	TRBJ1-5	CATSRDPARSQHF
NA	TRBV11-2	TRBJ2-3	CASSLYGPSTDTQYF
NA	TRBV7-8	TRBJ2-7	CASSRDSQTYEQYF
NA	TRBV2	TRBJ2-1	CASSEGTGGEQFF
NA	TRBV6-5	TRBJ2-7	CASSYSRYSSYEQYF
NA	TRBV7-2	TRBJ2-5	CASSTAAGETQYF